The clone carrying this T cell receptor (beta chain) occurred once. Methods used by the authors: Amplifying reference gene primers gave estimates of nucleated cell counts. Only in-frame clones appear in the TCRdb table, and some are missing; sequencing was by immunoSEQ multiplex PCR. Clonal size and the V and J genes are those of that table, whereas D and trimming came from the DNA. Among nearly 55,000 clones, more than 70% were seen once, and the ten largest hold approximately 12%. The entry originates in a study of blood T cell repertoires in COVID-19. What was sequenced was peripheral blood. This TCR was sampled from a man in his 70s with active COVID-19.

CDR3 region: CASSPAPTGIGSPLHF. The CDR3, as DNA: TGTGCCAGCAGCCCGGCGCCGACAGGGATAGGTTCACCCCTCCACTTT. The chain is built from TRBV5-5 and TRBJ1-6, with 7 bases identical to TRBD1. CDR3 size: 16 residues. V lost 4 bases, J lost 9 bases, and 13 bases stayed unmatched. CDR1 is SGHKS, CDR2 YYEKEE, per germline (reference sequence).